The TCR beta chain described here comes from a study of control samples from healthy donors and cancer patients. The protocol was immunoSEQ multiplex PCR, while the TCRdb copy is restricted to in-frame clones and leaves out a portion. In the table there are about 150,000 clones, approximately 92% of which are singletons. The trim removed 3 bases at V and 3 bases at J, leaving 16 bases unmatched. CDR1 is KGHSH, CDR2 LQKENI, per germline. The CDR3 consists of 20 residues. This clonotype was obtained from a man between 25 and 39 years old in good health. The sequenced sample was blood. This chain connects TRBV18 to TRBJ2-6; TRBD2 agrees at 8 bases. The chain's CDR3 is CASSPLSGGPSLGGANVLTF. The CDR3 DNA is TGTGCCAGCTCACCCCTCTCGGGGGGGCCATCGCTGGGTGGGGCCAACGTCCTGACTTTC.